Listed here are 18 T cell receptor beta chains from one sample, sequenced in a study of post-analysis software for immune sequencing data. General study findings and limits: Roughly five TRBV segments occurring more often in patients than controls included TRBV5-6, TRBV5-1 and TRBV20-1.

TCR beta cDNA libraries had unique molecular identifiers. TCRdb passed the PCR reads through MiXCR, listing each CDR3 protein once. The table has fewer than 900,000 distinct CDR3 sequences, around 42% seen once. Their antigen targets remain unknown. The sequenced material came from blood. These receptors were obtained from a girl between 10 and 17 years old with multiple sclerosis.

This chain connects TRBV20-1 to TRBJ2-4; 8 bases line up with TRBD1. The CDR3 extends over 16 amino acids. Trimming took 3 bases from V and 5 from J; bases not matched to a gene: 12. Germline CDR1 reads DFQATT; CDR2 reads SNEGSKA (reference sequence). This CDR3 is CSASGDRGTIQNIQYF. In DNA form, the CDR3 reads TGCAGTGCTAGTGGAGACAGGGGAACCATCCAAAACATTCAGTACTTC.

This clonotype was seen more than once but under ten times. V gene TRBV20-1 combines with J gene TRBJ2-4; D remains unclear. Between the trimmed V and J ends, which lost 3 bases and 6 bases, there was a span of 9 bases. The CDR3 extends over 12 amino acids. Germline CDR1 reads DFQATT; CDR2 reads SNEGSKA (reference sequence). The CDR3 is CSASNNRNIQYF. The CDR3, as DNA: TGCAGTGCTAGCAACAACAGAAACATTCAGTACTTC.

This clonotype has just a few counts. CDR3 amino acids: CASSSTSGANVLTF. The CDR3 DNA is TGTGCCAGCAGCTCCACTTCTGGGGCCAACGTCCTGACTTTC. The chain uses TRBV28 and TRBJ2-6; no clear D gene. V was pared by 6 bases and J by 1 base, with 7 bases between. The length of the CDR3 is 14 residues. Germline CDR1 and CDR2: MDHEN and SYDVKM.

The chain couples TRBV27 to TRBJ2-7; D is perhaps TRBD2 (7 bases). Near its end, the DNA agrees better with TRBJ2-5, so the J call may be wrong. The CDR3 loop spans 16 amino acids. Germline values: CDR1 MNHEY, CDR2 SMNVEV (reference sequence). The CDR3 loop reads CASSLSRVGGPETQYF. Written as DNA, the CDR3 is TGTGCCAGCAGTTTATCTCGGGTGGGGGGGCCAGAGACCCAGTACTTC.

A few counts support this clonotype. The V call is TRBV29-1, the J call TRBJ2-7, with D possibly being TRBD2 (5 bases). The germline V gene has CDR1 SQVTM and CDR2 ANQGSEA. The CDR3 extends over 11 amino acids. V was shortened by 6 bases and J by 5 bases, with 11 bases between the two germline ends. This CDR3 is CSVGIQDEQYF. CDR3 DNA sequence: TGCAGCGTCGGGATTCAGGACGAGCAGTACTTC.

The rearrangement links TRBV6-2 or TRBV6-3 to TRBJ2-1; TRBD1 matches 8 bases. The junction had 9 bases not matched to a gene; V was cut back by 5 bases and J by 9 bases. Per the germline V gene, CDR1 is MNHEY and CDR2 is SVGEGT. The CDR3 is made up of 14 amino acids. The CDR3 region has the DNA TGTGCCAGCAGTGGCAGGGGGCTAGGTATTGAGCAGTTCTTC. This encodes CASSGRGLGIEQFF.

This clonotype came up a few times. V is TRBV12-3 or TRBV12-4 and J is TRBJ2-3; D perhaps matches TRBD1 (6 bases). V lost 8 bases and J lost 1, with 10 bases in between. The CDR3 loop spans 13 amino acids. The CDR3 sequence is CASGGARTDTQYF. In nucleotides, the CDR3 is TGTGCCAGCGGGGGCGCCCGCACAGATACGCAGTATTTT.

The chain carries TRBV12-5 and TRBJ2-1, with a weak D call TRBD1 (6 bases). The V end was cut by 1 base, the J end by 7 bases, with 11 bases between. Germline V gene lookup returns CDR1 LGHNT and CDR2 FRNRAP. CDR3 size: 14 residues. CDR3 DNA sequence: TGTGCTAGTGGTTTGGGGACAGCCATGAATGAGCAGTTCTTC. It codes for CASGLGTAMNEQFF.

J is TRBJ1-1 and V is TRBV4-3; D call uncertain. With 1 base removed from V and 4 bases from J, the gap between germline ends came to 13 bases. Germline CDR1 LGHNA, CDR2 YSLEER. This CDR3 comprises 15 residues. CDR3 in amino acids: CASSQGAEISTEAFF. For the CDR3, the DNA is TGCGCCAGCAGCCAAGGTGCAGAGATTTCCACTGAAGCTTTCTTT.

V usage is TRBV28 and J usage is TRBJ2-2, with 7 bases aligning to TRBD1. The CDR3 loop spans 15 amino acids. V trimming: 5 bases; J trimming: 3 bases; junction bases outside the gene matches: 6. Germline values: CDR1 MDHEN, CDR2 SYDVKM. CDR3 protein: CASSLFTGDTGELFF. The CDR3 coding sequence is TGTGCCAGCAGTCTTTTTACAGGGGACACCGGGGAGCTGTTTTTT.

The genes are TRBV7-2 and TRBJ2-1; TRBD2 agrees at 13 bases. J gave up 12 bases and V 4 bases, and 3 bases lay outside the gene matches. CDR3 length: 13 amino acids. Germline CDR1 SGHTA, CDR2 FQGNSA. The DNA for the CDR3 is TGTGCCAGCAGCTCCGGGACTAGCGGGGCGCAGTTCTTC. It is translated as CASSSGTSGAQFF.

The gene calls are TRBV11-2 and TRBJ2-1; TRBD2 is a possible D gene (5 bases). Germline assignment: CDR1 SGHAT and CDR2 FQNNGV. The length of the CDR3 is 16 residues. V was clipped by 3 bases and J by 5 bases, with 17 bases between them. The CDR3 DNA is TGTGCCAGCAGCTTTTTTCCCCCCCGGGAACACAATGAGCAGTTCTTC. Translating it yields CASSFFPPREHNEQFF.

The CDR3 nucleotides read TGTGCCTGGAGTAGAAAAGAGACCCAGTACTTC. Protein sequence: CAWSRKETQYF. V and J are TRBV30 and TRBJ2-5; D remains unclear. Germline CDR1 and CDR2: GTSNPN and SVGIG (reference sequence). V was trimmed by 2 bases and J by 3 bases, leaving 4 bases between them. The CDR3 loop spans 11 amino acids.

This chain links TRBV12-3 or TRBV12-4 with TRBJ2-1; 10 nucleotides agree with TRBD2. The CDR3 consists of 14 residues. The trim removed 6 bases at V and 6 bases at J, leaving 5 bases unmatched. CDR3 DNA sequence: TGTGCCAGCAGGTTGACTAGCGGGCCCAATGAGCAGTTCTTC. Translating gives CASRLTSGPNEQFF.

This sequence joins TRBV4-3 and TRBJ2-1; possible D gene TRBD1, 6 bases. The closer fit of TRBJ2-7 to the DNA end suggests the J call may be wrong. The CDR3 has 16 residues. Germline values: CDR1 LGHNA, CDR2 YSLEER. Written as DNA, the CDR3 is TGCGCCAGCAGCCAAGTATGGGGGCACTCCTACAATGAGCAGTACTTC. It yields the protein CASSQVWGHSYNEQYF.

This chain joins TRBV20-1 and TRBJ2-1, with 8 bases matching TRBD2. CDR1 is DFQATT, CDR2 SNEGSKA, per germline (reference sequence). The CDR3 covers 17 residues. The V and J ends lost 0 bases and 1 base, in that order; junction bases with no gene match: 8. The CDR3 reads CSARDPREGLSYNEQFF. In DNA, the CDR3 is TGCAGTGCTAGAGATCCCCGGGAGGGCCTATCCTACAATGAGCAGTTCTTC.

The sample holds a few counts of this clonotype. The chain is built from TRBV6-2 or TRBV6-3 and TRBJ2-1; D possibly uses TRBD1 or TRBD2 (5 bases each). The CDR3 has 14 amino acids. The germline CDR1 and CDR2 sequences are MNHEY and SVGEGT. V lost 5 bases and J lost 10, with 18 bases in between. The CDR3 bases are TGTGCCAGCAGTCGCGCAGAGGGACCTCAAGAGCAGTTCTTC. Translated, it gives CASSRAEGPQEQFF.

In its sample, this clonotype was seen a few times. This sequence joins TRBV6-1 and TRBJ2-7, with D possibly being TRBD2 (5 bases). V was shortened by 4 bases and J by 7 bases, with 14 bases between the two germline ends. Germline loops: CDR1 MNHNS, CDR2 SASEGT. The CDR3 loop spans 13 amino acids. The CDR3 DNA sequence: TGTGCCAGCAGTGGGCTAGCAGCCTTGGAGCAGTACTTC. This gives the protein CASSGLAALEQYF.